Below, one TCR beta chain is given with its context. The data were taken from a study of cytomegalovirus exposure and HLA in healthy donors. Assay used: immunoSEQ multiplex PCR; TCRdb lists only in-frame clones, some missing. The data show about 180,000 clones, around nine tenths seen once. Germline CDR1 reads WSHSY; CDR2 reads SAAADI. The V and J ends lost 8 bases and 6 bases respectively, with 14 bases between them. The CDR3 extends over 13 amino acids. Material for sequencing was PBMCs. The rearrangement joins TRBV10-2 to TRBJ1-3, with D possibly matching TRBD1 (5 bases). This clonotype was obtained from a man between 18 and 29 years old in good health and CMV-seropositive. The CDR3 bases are TGCGCCAGCGGGGCCACTCCTCTAAACACCATATATTTT. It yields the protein CASGATPLNTIYF.